The rows below give T cell receptor beta chains drawn from one sample of a study of blood T cell repertoires in COVID-19. Sequencing was performed with immunoSEQ multiplex PCR; in TCRdb, only in-frame clones are kept and a portion is missing. The sample includes roughly 220,000 clones, 84% of them seen just once. Sequencing input: peripheral blood. The origin of the receptors is a woman aged 30 to 39 who had recovered from COVID-19. CDR3s include the opening cysteine and the closing phenylalanine or tryptophan. Fields, in order: V gene, D gene, J gene, CDR3 length, clone size, CDR3 protein, CDR3 DNA. D genes are given only for firm matches. Part of the rows lack a size; the others show once, few, many or a class for expanded clones.

TRBV13	NA	TRBJ2-7	15	NA	CASSLLVDPNAAQYF	TGTGCCAGCAGCTTACTAGTCGACCCAAATGCTGCGCAGTACTTC
TRBV27	NA	TRBJ2-1	15	NA	CASSFWGAPYNEQFF	TGTGCCAGCAGTTTTTGGGGAGCCCCCTACAATGAGCAGTTCTTC
TRBV4-1	TRBD1	TRBJ2-5	17	NA	CASSQDFRGPSQETQYF	TGCGCCAGCAGCCAAGATTTCAGGGGGCCCTCCCAAGAGACCCAGTACTTC
TRBV6-1	TRBD2	TRBJ2-5	18	NA	CASSEWVLAPGGQETQYF	TGTGCCAGCAGTGAATGGGTACTAGCCCCGGGGGGCCAAGAGACCCAGTACTTC
TRBV5-1	TRBD1	TRBJ2-1	15	NA	CASSLAGTGVGEQFF	TGCGCCAGCAGCTTGGCCGGGACAGGGGTAGGAGAGCAGTTCTTC
TRBV9	NA	TRBJ2-5	13	NA	CASSVGPRETQYF	TGTGCCAGCAGCGTGGGGCCCCGGGAGACCCAGTACTTC
TRBV24-1	TRBD2	TRBJ2-1	17	once	CATSDSGLAGPGNEQFF	TGTGCCACCAGTGATTCGGGACTAGCGGGGCCTGGCAATGAGCAGTTCTTC
TRBV7-9	TRBD1	TRBJ1-3	14	NA	CASSLQGGGNTIYF	TGTGCCAGCAGCTTGCAGGGGGGCGGAAACACCATATATTTT
TRBV28	TRBD2	TRBJ2-1	14	NA	CASSYAGGGDEQFF	TGTGCCAGCAGTTATGCGGGAGGGGGGGATGAGCAGTTCTTC
TRBV29-1	TRBD1	TRBJ2-2	16	NA	CSARPGQGEGGGELFF	TGCAGCGCCAGGCCGGGACAGGGGGAAGGGGGCGGGGAGCTGTTTTTT
TRBV5-6	NA	TRBJ2-1	13	NA	CASSLDTQGEQFF	TGTGCCAGCAGCTTGGACACCCAGGGGGAGCAGTTCTTC
TRBV2	TRBD2	TRBJ2-3	17	few	CASSAVGTSGLPDTQYF	TGTGCCAGCAGTGCGGTCGGGACTAGCGGGCTTCCAGATACGCAGTATTTT
TRBV4-1	NA	TRBJ2-5	18	NA	CASSQSSGGSGIQETQYF	TGCGCCAGCAGCCAATCATCGGGCGGGTCCGGGATCCAAGAGACCCAGTACTTC
TRBV7-9	TRBD1	TRBJ1-1	17	few	CASSARSGTELNTEAFF	TGTGCCAGCAGCGCCCGATCCGGGACAGAATTGAACACTGAAGCTTTCTTT
TRBV7-3	TRBD2	TRBJ2-3	18	NA	CASSLGGLLAGVSDTQYF	TGTGCCAGCAGCTTGGGCGGACTGCTAGCGGGAGTATCAGATACGCAGTATTTT
TRBV28	TRBD1	TRBJ2-2	15	NA	CASSLGQEGTGELFF	TGTGCCAGCAGTCTGGGACAGGAAGGCACCGGGGAGCTGTTTTTT
TRBV30	NA	TRBJ1-1	13	NA	CAWSRAGGVEAFF	TGTGCCTGGAGTAGGGCAGGCGGGGTTGAAGCTTTCTTT
TRBV12-3/TRBV12-4	TRBD2	TRBJ2-3	13	NA	CASSAGLAGETYF	TGTGCCAGCAGTGCGGGACTAGCGGGAGAGACGTATTTT
TRBV28	NA	TRBJ2-7	15	NA	CASSDSSDTSYEQYF	TGTGCCAGCAGTGACTCTAGCGACACTTCCTACGAGCAGTACTTC
TRBV9	NA	TRBJ1-1	16	NA	CASSAGRPPRDTEAFF	TGTGCCAGCAGCGCTGGAAGACCTCCTCGGGACACTGAAGCTTTCTTT
TRBV2	NA	TRBJ2-2	15	NA	CASTPRGGNTGELFF	TGTGCCAGCACCCCAAGAGGGGGGAACACCGGGGAGCTGTTTTTT
TRBV29-1	TRBD1	TRBJ1-4	13	once	CSVTGGFGEKLFF	TGCAGCGTGACAGGGGGCTTCGGAGAAAAACTGTTTTTT
TRBV2	TRBD1	TRBJ1-4	13	NA	CAGRQGANEKLFF	TGTGCCGGGAGACAGGGTGCTAATGAAAAACTGTTTTTT
TRBV7-2	NA	TRBJ2-7	12	once	CASSYPGYEQYF	TGTGCCAGCAGCTACCCAGGCTACGAGCAGTACTTC
TRBV6-6	NA	TRBJ1-1	13	few	CASRIGAYTEAFF	TGTGCCAGCAGGATAGGGGCCTACACTGAAGCTTTCTTT
TRBV5-4	TRBD2	TRBJ2-5	13	few	CASSSGTQETQYF	TGTGCCAGCAGCAGCGGGACCCAAGAGACCCAGTACTTC
TRBV4-1	NA	TRBJ1-1	15	NA	CASSQDRTPNTEAFF	TGCGCCAGCAGCCAAGATAGGACTCCTAACACTGAAGCTTTCTTT
TRBV5-8	TRBD2	TRBJ2-7	16	NA	CASSLGTSGRSDEQYF	TGTGCCAGCAGCTTGGGGACTAGCGGGAGATCAGACGAGCAGTACTTC
TRBV5-1	TRBD1	TRBJ2-3	14	many	CASSSGQGTDTQYF	TGCGCCAGCAGCTCGGGACAGGGCACAGATACGCAGTATTTT
TRBV2	NA	TRBJ2-1	15	NA	CASSRGRSSYNEQFF	TGTGCCAGCAGCCGCGGGCGTAGCTCCTACAATGAGCAGTTCTTC
TRBV3-1/TRBV3-2	NA	TRBJ1-4	15	NA	CASSQGVAFDEKLFF	TGTGCCAGCAGCCAAGGGGTAGCGTTCGATGAAAAACTGTTTTTT
TRBV10-1	TRBD2	TRBJ2-1	15	once	CASSRGTSGDNEQFF	TGCGCCAGCAGTCGCGGGACTAGCGGGGACAATGAGCAGTTCTTC
TRBV30	NA	TRBJ1-5	13	few	CAWSVLSNQPQHF	TGTGCCTGGAGTGTACTGAGCAATCAGCCCCAGCATTTT
TRBV27	TRBD2	TRBJ2-7	16	NA	CASSSWTSGSSYEQYF	TGTGCCAGCAGTTCATGGACTAGCGGGAGTTCCTACGAGCAGTACTTC
TRBV2	NA	TRBJ2-5	11	few	CAGQGGETQYF	TGTGCCGGTCAGGGGGGAGAGACCCAGTACTTC
TRBV29-1	TRBD2	TRBJ2-7	13	NA	CSVVRAGRDEQYF	TGCAGCGTTGTGAGAGCGGGGAGGGACGAGCAGTACTTC
TRBV19	TRBD2	TRBJ2-6	16	NA	CASLPGLTSGANVLTF	TGTGCCAGTTTACCGGGACTAACCTCTGGGGCCAACGTCCTGACTTTC
TRBV14	NA	TRBJ2-3	14	NA	CASSLVGGLDTQYF	TGTGCCAGCAGCCTCGTCGGGGGGCTAGATACGCAGTATTTT
TRBV10-3	TRBD2	TRBJ2-1	16	NA	CAISESGGSSYNEQFF	TGTGCCATCAGTGAGTCGGGGGGGAGCTCCTACAATGAGCAGTTCTTC
TRBV27	TRBD1	TRBJ1-5	18	NA	CASSQSGTGTGGNQPQHF	TGTGCCAGCAGTCAATCCGGGACAGGGACTGGAGGCAATCAGCCCCAGCATTTT
TRBV5-8	TRBD2	TRBJ2-3	15	NA	CASTPRLAGEGTQYF	TGTGCCAGCACCCCTAGACTAGCGGGAGAGGGTACGCAGTATTTT
TRBV7-2	TRBD2	TRBJ2-1	17	NA	CASSYSSGRLSYNEQFF	TGTGCCAGCAGCTATTCTAGCGGGAGGCTGTCCTACAATGAGCAGTTCTTC
TRBV25-1	NA	TRBJ1-2	14	NA	CASSEPGSNYGYTF	TGTGCCAGCAGTGAACCAGGGTCTAACTATGGCTACACCTTC
TRBV14	TRBD2	TRBJ2-7	15	NA	CASSLLAGSSYEQYF	TGTGCCAGCAGCCTACTAGCGGGGAGCTCCTACGAGCAGTACTTC
TRBV5-6	NA	TRBJ1-4	16	NA	CASSLSTASTNEKLFF	TGTGCCAGCAGCTTGAGCACAGCTTCAACTAATGAAAAACTGTTTTTT
TRBV28	NA	TRBJ2-3	13	NA	CASTGVGTDTQYF	TGTGCCAGCACAGGGGTGGGGACAGATACGCAGTATTTT
TRBV27	NA	TRBJ2-2	13	NA	CASALRGSGELFF	TGTGCCAGCGCCTTAAGGGGCAGCGGGGAGCTGTTTTTT
TRBV27	NA	TRBJ2-7	15	few	CASSLLAGVQYEQYF	TGTGCCAGCAGTTTATTGGCAGGGGTACAGTACGAGCAGTACTTC
TRBV20-1	TRBD2	TRBJ2-1	14	NA	CSASTLAGVHEQFF	TGCAGTGCTAGTACATTAGCGGGAGTCCATGAGCAGTTCTTC
TRBV4-1	TRBD1	TRBJ2-3	17	NA	CASSQLRTGVSTDTQYF	TGCGCCAGCAGCCAACTCAGGACAGGAGTTAGCACAGATACGCAGTATTTT
TRBV11-2	TRBD1	TRBJ1-4	13	NA	CASSRGRREKLFF	TGTGCCAGCAGCAGGGGGCGGCGGGAAAAACTGTTTTTT
TRBV6-5	NA	TRBJ2-2	13	NA	CASEQGSTGELFF	TGTGCCTCGGAGCAGGGGTCGACCGGGGAGCTGTTTTTT
TRBV10-2	NA	TRBJ2-2	15	NA	CASSAQTIWRGELFF	TGCGCCAGCAGTGCCCAGACTATTTGGCGCGGGGAGCTGTTTTTT
TRBV27	TRBD1	TRBJ2-1	18	NA	CASSWGNTSTGLIWEQFF	TGTGCCAGCAGTTGGGGGAATACCTCGACAGGGTTAATTTGGGAGCAGTTCTTC
TRBV19	NA	TRBJ1-1	14	NA	CASGQGWLNTEAFF	TGTGCCAGCGGCCAGGGGTGGTTAAACACTGAAGCTTTCTTT
TRBV5-1	TRBD1	TRBJ1-2	15	NA	CASSFWDRGGYGYTF	TGCGCCAGCAGCTTTTGGGACAGGGGTGGCTATGGCTACACCTTC
TRBV7-2	NA	TRBJ2-2	17	once	CASSLQTRVFLGGELFF	TGTGCCAGCAGCTTACAGACCAGGGTATTTCTGGGCGGGGAGCTGTTTTTT
TRBV6-5	NA	TRBJ1-3	14	few	CASSSPQRGNTIYF	TGTGCCAGCAGTTCCCCCCAGAGGGGAAACACCATATATTTT
TRBV30	NA	TRBJ2-3	14	NA	CAWSVRRGTDTQYF	TGTGCCTGGAGTGTACGGCGGGGCACAGATACGCAGTATTTT
TRBV19	TRBD1	TRBJ1-6	19	NA	CASSPRLGQDASYNSPLHF	TGTGCCAGTAGTCCGCGCCTCGGACAGGACGCCTCCTATAATTCACCCCTCCACTTT